This TCR beta chain was sequenced during a study of beta chain features in type 1 diabetes. Overall study results and limits: Highly expressing activated T cells could be over-counted with a cDNA template. Among patients with Type 1 diabetes, TCRB CDR3s were moderately but significantly shorter in every one of the four CD4+ subsets. It was among patients, rather than healthy donors, that naive, central memory and Treg TCRB repertoires appeared more similar.

About this clone: Its specificity is unknown. This may stem from a read error, because a much larger clone lies one nucleotide away.

The CDR3 has 14 amino acids. Looked up from germline, CDR1 is SNHLY and CDR2 is FYNNEI. V lost 7 bases and J 7 bases, leaving 20 bases between the germline ends. A sort by CD45RO/CCR7/CD25/CD127/CD95/CD27 yielded CD4+ naive, central memory, regulatory and stem cell-like memory cells. cDNA synthesis used the whole RNA isolate, giving expressed TCRB sequences. The protocol was immunoSEQ multiplex PCR, while the TCRdb copy is restricted to in-frame clones and leaves out a portion. Among more than 300,000 clones, about a tenth were seen once, and the ten largest hold about 1%. This sequence originates from a man between 25 and 39 years old with type 1 diabetes. The chain joins TRBV2 to TRBJ2-7; D is possibly TRBD2 (6 bases). Sequencing was performed on central memory CD4+ T cells from blood. The CDR3 spells CASKKEGTSLEQYF. The DNA for the CDR3 is TGTGCCAGCAAAAAGGAGGGGACGTCGCTTGAGCAGTACTTC.